This T cell receptor beta chain came from a study of T cells expressing NK-cell markers (dated by TCRdb to the early 2020s). Study-wide context: Three sorted T-cell subsets (CD3+CD56+NKG2C+, CD3+CD56+NKG2C- and CD3+CD56-NKG2C+) from under ten donors had their TCR beta-chain repertoires profiled. Among the eight sequenced donors, only one was HCMV-seronegative, while the other seven were HCMV-seropositive. Randomly selected healthy volunteers, three men and five women, were used as the eight sequenced donors. The libraries were sequenced on Illumina HiSeq 2000/2500, MiSeq or NextSeq, producing 2 x 150 bp reads. Paper-wide results and their limitations: Those dominant clonotypes were again the most abundant among CD3+CD56-NKG2C+ cells in four donors, at about 25-60.1%. It remained unclear whether the expanded NKG2C-expressing T cell clones were specific for HCMV antigens. In more than five donors, the dominant CD3+CD56+NKG2C+ clonotypes were found to rank among the top 10 CD8+ clonotypes and to make up about 1.0-7.5% of CD8+ T cells.

A commercial ELISA kit detecting HCMV-specific IgG in serum was used to determine HCMV serostatus. Peripheral blood mononuclear cells were isolated from blood by Ficoll density gradient centrifugation. These reads were obtained on an Illumina HiSeq 2000. The TCR beta cDNA libraries were made using 5'RACE template switching, a step that added both a universal primer site and unique molecular identifiers. Synthesis of cDNA was primed from the TCR beta constant segment and was followed by two consecutive PCR amplification steps. As for how the authors treated the data: MIGEC was used to demultiplex reads and group the reads by UMI, and MiTCR was used to assemble and quantify clonotypes. To exclude erroneous sequences, only TCR cDNA sequences supported by at least two reads were retained. The tcR package was used for downstream repertoire analysis, and clonotypes were matched across fractions by CDR3 nucleotide sequence plus V segment. Antigen specificity was annotated against VDJdb with VDJmatch, allowing one amino acid substitution in CDR3. TCRdb reprocessed the reads and lists each CDR3 protein sequence as a single entry, with no DNA. TCRdb's processing, not the authors', yielded these V and J calls. For this sample, the table gives 200,000 to 300,000 distinct CDR3 sequences. The ten largest account for 4% to 5% of the sample.

Regarding this clonotype: What this receptor recognizes is not known.

This receptor was taken from a woman between 18 and 70 years old in good health. Sequencing was performed on blood T cells: a sorted CD56 or NKG2C T cell subset, CD4+ or CD8+ T cells, or bulk PBMC T cells (not recorded which).

This receptor carries the CDR3 CAIRPSGNTIYF. The chain employs TRBV10-3 and TRBJ1-3. The CDR3, from cysteine to phenylalanine, totals 12 residues. Only the protein is on record. According to the germline V gene, CDR1 reads ENHRY and CDR2 reads SYGVKD.